The 16 T cell receptor beta chains in this list originate from one sample, sequenced in a study of blood T cell repertoires in COVID-19. Profiled with immunoSEQ multiplex PCR; TCRdb holds only in-frame clones, not every one. The sample lists a few hundred thousand clones, about 85% occurring once. Sequencing was carried out using PBMCs or T cells enriched from blood (not recorded which). These TCRs come from a woman aged 25 to 39 who had recovered from COVID-19.

The chain joins TRBV5-8 to TRBJ2-1, with 7 bases identical to TRBD1. Per germline, CDR1 SGHTS and CDR2 YDEGEE. The CDR3 is 15 amino acids. With V trimmed by 0 bases and J by 4 bases, 4 bases remained unmatched. This CDR3 reads CASSLVGTAYNEQFF. As DNA, the CDR3 is TGTGCCAGCAGCTTGGTGGGGACAGCGTACAATGAGCAGTTCTTC.

The chain joins TRBV5-5 to TRBJ1-5; D may be TRBD1 (5 bases). The CDR3 contains 15 residues. The V and J ends lost 4 bases and 2 bases respectively, with 13 bases between them. The germline V gene encodes CDR1 SGHKS and CDR2 YYEKEE (reference sequence). This chain's CDR3 is CASSHRWGGNQPQHF. The CDR3 DNA follows: TGTGCCAGCAGCCATAGATGGGGGGGCAATCAGCCCCAGCATTTT. The complete variable domain, with remaining parts taken from reference TRBV5-5 and TRBJ1-5, reads DAGVTQSPTHLIKTRGQQVTLRCSPISGHKSVSWYQQVLGQGPQFIFQYYEKEERGRGNFPDRFSARQFPNYSSELNVNALLLGDSALYLCASSHRWGGNQPQHFGDGTRLSIL.

The chain couples TRBV5-4 to TRBJ1-1; D possibly corresponds to TRBD1 (6 bases). The ends were cut back, 6 bases at V and 1 base at J, with 13 bases in the middle. The CDR3 loop spans 14 amino acids. Germline loops: CDR1 SGHNT, CDR2 YYREEE (reference sequence). In DNA, the CDR3 is TGTGCCAGCATGCTCGACAGGACGAACACTGAAGCTTTCTTT. Protein: CASMLDRTNTEAFF.

This clone has just a few counts. This chain uses TRBV4-1 with TRBJ2-2, with D perhaps TRBD1 (5 bases). Germline V lookup: CDR1 MGHRA, CDR2 YSYEKL. V was shortened by 4 bases and J by 7 bases, with 13 bases between the two germline ends. The length of the CDR3 is 14 residues. CDR3 protein: CASSRRQGDGELFF. The CDR3 DNA reads as TGCGCCAGCAGCCGTCGGCAGGGTGACGGGGAGCTGTTTTTT.

The CDR3 loop is CASRPTGWGPATNEKLFF. The CDR3 nucleotides read TGTGCCAGCAGGCCGACAGGGTGGGGGCCTGCAACTAATGAAAAACTGTTTTTT. V usage is TRBV2 and J usage is TRBJ1-4; TRBD1 matches at 7 bases. This CDR3 has 18 residues. The J segment lost 0 bases and the V segment lost 6 bases, leaving 13 bases of the junction unmatched. CDR1 is SNHLY, CDR2 FYNNEI, per germline.

Notes on this clone: Different DNA sequences within this sample yield the same CDR3. This chain joins TRBV3-1 (or the pseudogene TRBV3-2) and TRBJ1-2, with D perhaps TRBD1 (5 bases). Per the germline V gene, CDR1 is LGHDT and CDR2 is YNNKEL (reference sequence). The CDR3 has 13 amino acids. V lost 3 bases and J lost 4, with 9 bases in between. CDR3 sequence (DNA): TGTGCCAGCAGCCAGGGGGGGGGCTATGGCTACACCTTC. Translating gives CASSQGGGYGYTF.

The genes are TRBV21-1 and TRBJ2-5; the DNA was not used to check the table's D call, TRBD2. TRBV21-1 is shown as a pseudogene. CDR3 length: 12 amino acids. This CDR3 is CATSGRQETQYF. For the CDR3, the DNA is TGTGCCACTTCCGGTAGACAAGAGACCCAGTACTTC.

The J gene is TRBJ1-4, the V gene TRBV3-1 (or the pseudogene TRBV3-2); TRBD1 agrees at 8 bases. The CDR3 contains 16 residues. The germline gives CDR1 LGHDT, CDR2 YNNKEL (reference sequence). The ends lost 3 bases at V and 8 bases at J; junction bases unmatched: 11. In DNA, the CDR3 is TGTGCCAGCAGCCAGATCGGGGGGACAGGCAACGAAAAACTGTTTTTT. Translating it yields CASSQIGGTGNEKLFF.

The CDR3 nucleotides read TGCAGCGTTAGACAGGGGTATAGCACTGAAGCTTTCTTT. Translation gives CSVRQGYSTEAFF. The chain links TRBV29-1 to TRBJ1-1; TRBD1 agrees at 8 bases. CDR3 length: 13 residues. CDR1 and CDR2 (germline): SQVTM, ANQGSEA. V lost 5 bases and J lost 4; bases outside the gene matches: 6.

This clone was seen only a few times. The genes are TRBV9 and TRBJ1-1; 9 nucleotides align to TRBD1. The CDR3 contains 15 residues. Trimming took 0 bases from V and 4 from J; bases not matched to a gene: 4. In germline, CDR1 is SGDLS, CDR2 YYNGEE. CDR3 nucleotide sequence: TGTGCCAGCAGCGTAGGGACAGGGGCGGGCACTGAAGCTTTCTTT. Residues: CASSVGTGAGTEAFF.

The chain combines TRBV12-5 with TRBJ2-5; D call uncertain. With 5 bases removed from V and 0 bases from J, the gap between germline ends came to 13 bases. In germline, CDR1 is LGHNT, CDR2 FRNRAP. The CDR3 loop spans 15 amino acids. The CDR3 loop reads CASGPPTQYQETQYF. The CDR3 DNA reads as TGTGCTAGTGGTCCGCCCACCCAGTACCAAGAGACCCAGTACTTC.

The chain links TRBV3-1 (or the pseudogene TRBV3-2) to TRBJ1-2; D remains unclear. The CDR3 has 14 residues. V was cut by 5 bases and J by 2 bases, with 12 bases left in between. Germline loops: CDR1 LGHDT, CDR2 YNNKEL (reference sequence). The CDR3, as DNA: TGTGCCAGCAGCAACGTCGGGGTAAACTATGGCTACACCTTC. This gives the protein CASSNVGVNYGYTF.

On this clone itself: This sample includes further DNA sequences coding for the same CDR3. The CDR3 sequence: CASSLARDQPQHF. As DNA, the CDR3 is TGTGCCAGCAGCTTAGCGCGGGATCAGCCCCAGCATTTT. The V and J genes are TRBV7-2 and TRBJ1-5; no clear D gene. The CDR3 contains 13 residues. Germline values: CDR1 SGHTA, CDR2 FQGNSA. V was clipped by 0 bases and J by 5 bases, with 5 bases between them.

This clone was observed once. The J gene is TRBJ2-6, the V gene TRBV19, with 7 bases fitting TRBD2. The CDR3 has 16 residues. CDR1 is LNHDA and CDR2 is SQIVND in the germline V gene (reference sequence). V was pared by 5 bases and J by 4 bases, with 8 bases of the junction left unmatched. For the CDR3, the DNA is TGTGCCAGTAGTGTGGGAAGCGGGGTCGGGGCCAACGTCCTGACTTTC. It yields the protein CASSVGSGVGANVLTF.

This chain joins TRBV16 and TRBJ1-1; D remains unclear. Trimming removed 0 bases from V and 5 bases from J, with 7 bases in between. The CDR3 runs to 13 residues. Germline V gene lookup returns CDR1 KGHSY and CDR2 FQNENV. Here the CDR3 DNA reads TGTGCCAGCAGCCAATCCACAGTGACTGAAGCTTTCTTT. It translates to CASSQSTVTEAFF.

This clone was observed once. The V gene is TRBV4-1, the J gene TRBJ1-5; D is possibly TRBD1 (5 bases). Germline CDR1 is MGHRA and CDR2 is YSYEKL. V lost 0 bases and J lost 3, with 18 bases in between. This CDR3 comprises 18 residues. The CDR3 reads CASSQDFSAQGANQPQHF. In nucleotides, the CDR3 is TGCGCCAGCAGCCAAGATTTTTCGGCCCAGGGTGCCAATCAGCCCCAGCATTTT.